This T cell receptor (beta chain) appears in the sequencing data of a study of blood T cell repertoires in COVID-19. Background on the study: The United States, Italy and Spain supplied acute and convalescent COVID-19 samples. PBMCs, B-cell-depleted T cells, or T cells were the source of the cDNA or gDNA that made up the material.

There are 15 residues in the CDR3. Germline V gene sequence: CDR1 SGHRS, CDR2 YFSETQ. The J segment lost 4 bases and the V segment lost 3 bases, leaving 6 bases of the junction unmatched. In the original workflow: Reference gene primers were amplified, and this amplification served to estimate nucleated cell counts. Assay: immunoSEQ multiplex PCR; the TCRdb copy retains only in-frame clones and omits some. The DNA gave D and trimming, while V, J and clone size come from that table. Of about 190,000 clones in the sample, roughly nine tenths were seen once. This chain uses TRBV5-1 with TRBJ1-2, with TRBD1 matching over 10 bases. What was sequenced was peripheral blood. The sequence was obtained from a man aged 30 to 45 with acute or convalescent COVID-19. The CDR3 DNA reads as TGCGCCAGCAGCTGGGGACAGGGGCCGGGCTATGGCTACACCTTC. Amino acids: CASSWGQGPGYGYTF.